The next 15 T cell receptor beta chains were all read from a single sample in a study of early T cells in non-severe SARS-CoV-2 infection. TCRdb passed the 5' RACE reads through MiXCR, listing each CDR3 protein once. Of fewer than 130,000 distinct CDR3 sequences detected, around 13% appear once; the ten largest clones hold around 3.7%. Sample: whole blood, taken at baseline. The receptors come from an adult who was a healthcare worker with PCR-confirmed SARS-CoV-2 infection or an uninfected control (not recorded which).

The table lists this clonotype with many counts. J is TRBJ1-1 and V is TRBV29-1; tentative D call: TRBD1 (5 bases). The V and J ends lost 4 bases and 0 bases respectively, with 12 bases between them. CDR3 length: 14 residues. Germline V CDR1 and CDR2: SQVTM, ANQGSEA. This CDR3 is CSVGDREMNTEAFF. In DNA form, the CDR3 reads TGCAGCGTTGGGGACCGAGAAATGAACACTGAAGCTTTCTTT.

The chain has TRBV2 and TRBJ2-5; perhaps TRBD2 as D (5 bases). Germline CDR1 is SNHLY and CDR2 is FYNNEI. The CDR3 runs 12 residues. Trimming removed 8 bases from V and 3 bases from J, with 10 bases in between. The CDR3 DNA reads as TGTGCCAGCTTGGAGAGGGAAGAGACCCAGTACTTC. It codes for CASLEREETQYF.

This clonotype appeared a few times. The rearrangement joins TRBV19 to TRBJ2-2, with D perhaps TRBD1 (6 bases). The CDR3 has 17 residues. Trimming left V 7 bases short and J 6 bases short, with 24 bases between. Germline loops: CDR1 LNHDA, CDR2 SQIVND (reference sequence). The CDR3 coding sequence is TGTGCCAGTAAACAATACCCGTCCCAGAAGGGGGCCGGGGAGCTGTTTTTT. Protein: CASKQYPSQKGAGELFF.

The DNA for the CDR3 is TGTGCCAGCAGTTACCAGGACAGGGGGATGTACGAGCAGTACTTC. Its protein is CASSYQDRGMYEQYF. The gene calls are TRBV6-5 and TRBJ2-7; 10 bases agree with TRBD1. This CDR3 contains 15 residues. V was pared by 2 bases and J by 4 bases, with 5 bases of the junction left unmatched. Germline lookup yields CDR1 MNHEY and CDR2 SVGAGI.

This clonotype was counted a few times. This chain uses TRBV5-1 with TRBJ1-1, with TRBD1 matching 7 bases. J gave up 5 bases and V 0 bases, and 10 bases lay outside the gene matches. The germline V gene encodes CDR1 SGHRS and CDR2 YFSETQ. CDR3 length: 16 residues. CDR3 coding DNA: TGCGCCAGCAGCTTGGACGGAGACAGGGAGGGAACTGAAGCTTTCTTT. Translated: CASSLDGDREGTEAFF.

The chain uses TRBV29-1 and TRBJ1-2; no firm D call. Germline values: CDR1 SQVTM, CDR2 ANQGSEA. Trimming pared 0 bases from V and 2 bases from J, leaving 7 bases between. CDR3 length equals 13 residues. The CDR3 DNA reads TGCAGCGTTGAAGATAACCGGAACTATGGCTACACCTTC. This codes for CSVEDNRNYGYTF.

This clonotype was recorded at least ten times. The rearrangement uses TRBV27 and TRBJ2-3; D call uncertain. Germline CDR1 and CDR2: MNHEY and SMNVEV (reference sequence). The CDR3 has 13 residues. Trimming took off 2 bases at V and 6 bases at J, with 9 bases between the two ends. The CDR3 bases are TGTGCCAGCAGTTTAGCGGTAGGGGATACGCAGTATTTT. Protein sequence: CASSLAVGDTQYF.

This clonotype was counted a few times. In DNA, the CDR3 is TGCGCCAGCAGCCAAGTATCTAGTCCCGAGCAGTACTTC. This encodes CASSQVSSPEQYF. The chain recombines TRBV4-1 with TRBJ2-7; D is unresolved. Germline V gives CDR1 MGHRA, CDR2 YSYEKL. The CDR3 has 13 residues. The V gene lost 1 base and the J gene lost 6 bases, with 10 bases spanning the gap.

The chain links TRBV21-1 to TRBJ2-5; TRBD2 is taken as the D call from the table, unchecked against the DNA. TRBV21-1 is recorded as a pseudogene. The CDR3 covers 12 residues. CDR3 sequence (DNA): TGTGCCACCTCCGCGTACCAAGAGACCCAGTACTTC. It yields the protein CATSAYQETQYF.

This clonotype has only a few counts. The chain is built from TRBV5-6 and TRBJ1-2; no clear D. CDR1 SGHDT and CDR2 YYEEEE come from the germline V gene. The CDR3 contains 16 residues. V lost 3 bases, J lost 4 bases, and 19 bases lay in between. The CDR3 DNA is TGTGCCAGCAGCTCAACCGCCAGGCTCGGAGCCTATGGCTACACCTTC. This gives the protein CASSSTARLGAYGYTF.

This clonotype came up many times. The chain uses TRBV20-1 and TRBJ2-4; TRBD2 might be the D (6 bases). This CDR3 has 15 residues. From germline, CDR1 is DFQATT and CDR2 SNEGSKA (reference sequence). With 5 bases removed from V and 0 bases from J, the gap between germline ends came to 14 bases. The CDR3 bases are TGCAGTGCTGGTATAGCGGCATCAGCCAAAAACATTCAGTACTTC. It encodes CSAGIAASAKNIQYF.

This clonotype was counted only a few times. J is TRBJ2-5 and V is TRBV9; the D gene is possibly TRBD1 (5 bases). The CDR3 is made up of 15 amino acids. Per the germline V gene, CDR1 is SGDLS and CDR2 is YYNGEE. V was clipped by 0 bases and J by 3 bases, with 12 bases between them. CDR3 sequence: CASSVGGSRKETQYF. The CDR3 DNA follows: TGTGCCAGCAGCGTAGGGGGCAGCCGGAAAGAGACCCAGTACTTC.

The rearrangement links TRBV4-1 to TRBJ2-7; D tentatively reads TRBD1 or TRBD2 (5 bases each). The germline V and J ends were trimmed by 3 bases and 2 bases, with 11 bases remaining between them. CDR3 length: 14 amino acids. Looked up from germline, CDR1 is MGHRA and CDR2 is YSYEKL. CDR3 amino acids: CASSQGRGPYEQYF. As DNA, the CDR3 is TGCGCCAGCAGCCAGGGTCGGGGACCCTACGAGCAGTACTTC.

This clonotype was seen a handful of times. The V and J genes are TRBV15 and TRBJ2-1, with unresolved D. Between the trimmed V and J ends, which lost 0 bases and 0 bases, there was a span of 12 bases. The germline V gene has CDR1 LNHNV and CDR2 YYDKDF (reference sequence). CDR3 size: 17 residues. This chain's CDR3 is CATSRDSTGASYNEQFF. In DNA, the CDR3 is TGTGCCACCAGCAGAGATAGTACGGGCGCCTCCTACAATGAGCAGTTCTTC.

This clonotype came up many times. This chain uses TRBV7-8 with TRBJ2-7, with TRBD2 matching over 10 bases. The germline gives CDR1 SGHVS, CDR2 FQNEAQ. V lost 8 bases and J lost 6; bases outside the gene matches: 7. The CDR3 covers 13 residues. The chain's CDR3 is CASSRASGGEQYF. CDR3 nucleotides: TGTGCCAGCTCTCGGGCTAGCGGGGGCGAGCAGTACTTC.